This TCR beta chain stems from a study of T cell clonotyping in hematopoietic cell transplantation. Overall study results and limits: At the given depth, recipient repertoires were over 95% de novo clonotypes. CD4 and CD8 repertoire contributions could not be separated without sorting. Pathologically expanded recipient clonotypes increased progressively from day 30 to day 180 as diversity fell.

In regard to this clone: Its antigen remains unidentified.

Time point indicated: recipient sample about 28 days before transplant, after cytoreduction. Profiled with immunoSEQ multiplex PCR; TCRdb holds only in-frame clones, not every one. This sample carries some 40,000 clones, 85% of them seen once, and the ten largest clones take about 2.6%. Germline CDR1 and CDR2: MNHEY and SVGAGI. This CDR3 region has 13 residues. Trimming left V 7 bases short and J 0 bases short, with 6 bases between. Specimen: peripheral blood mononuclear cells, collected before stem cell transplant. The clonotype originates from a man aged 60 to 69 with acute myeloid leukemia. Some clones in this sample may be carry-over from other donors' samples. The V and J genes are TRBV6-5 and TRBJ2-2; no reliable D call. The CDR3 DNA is TGTGCCAGCAAGGGCCCGAACACCGGGGAGCTGTTTTTT. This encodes CASKGPNTGELFF.